This entry concerns a single TCR beta chain. This sample was taken from a study of blood T cell repertoires in COVID-19. About the study: Specimens from acute and convalescent COVID-19 originated in the United States, Italy and Spain. Sources were T cells, B-cell-depleted T cells, or PBMCs; the material itself was cDNA or gDNA.

Method: immunoSEQ multiplex PCR; TCRdb's copy keeps in-frame clones and lacks some. Counted here are over 150,000 clones, under 85% occurring once; the ten biggest clones make up over 6%. Trimming cost V 5 bases and J 7 bases; bases outside gene matches: 9. Germline V CDR1 and CDR2: SNHLY, FYNNEI. This CDR3 is built from 14 residues. This receptor was taken from a woman aged 70 to 79 with COVID-19, enrolled during active disease. The sequenced sample consisted of peripheral blood. The chain uses TRBV2 and TRBJ1-2; 8 bases are shared with TRBD1. This chain's CDR3 is CASSLRTGTGGYTF. In DNA form, the CDR3 reads TGTGCCAGCAGTCTCCGGACAGGGACGGGTGGCTACACCTTC. The full variable domain, its missing parts supplied by reference TRBV2 and TRBJ1-2, is EPEVTQTPSHQVTQMGQEVILRCVPISNHLYFYWYRQILGQKVEFLVSFYNNEISEKSEIFDDQFSVERPDGSNFTLKIRSTKLEDSAMYFCASSLRTGTGGYTFGSGTRLTVV.